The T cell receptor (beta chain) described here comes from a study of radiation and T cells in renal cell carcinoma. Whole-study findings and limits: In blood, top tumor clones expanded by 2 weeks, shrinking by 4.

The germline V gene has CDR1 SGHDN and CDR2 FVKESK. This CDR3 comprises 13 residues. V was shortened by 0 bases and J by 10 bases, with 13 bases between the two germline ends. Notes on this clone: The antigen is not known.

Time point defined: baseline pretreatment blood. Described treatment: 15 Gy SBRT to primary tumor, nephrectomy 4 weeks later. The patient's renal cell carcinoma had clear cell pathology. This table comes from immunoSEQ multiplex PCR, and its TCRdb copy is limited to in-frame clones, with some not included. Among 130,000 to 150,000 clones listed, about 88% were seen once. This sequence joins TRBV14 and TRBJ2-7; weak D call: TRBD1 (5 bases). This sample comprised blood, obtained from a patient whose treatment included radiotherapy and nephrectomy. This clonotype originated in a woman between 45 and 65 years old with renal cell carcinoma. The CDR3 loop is CASSQDPAGSQYF. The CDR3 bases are TGTGCCAGCAGCCAAGATCCCGCAGGGTCACAGTACTTC.